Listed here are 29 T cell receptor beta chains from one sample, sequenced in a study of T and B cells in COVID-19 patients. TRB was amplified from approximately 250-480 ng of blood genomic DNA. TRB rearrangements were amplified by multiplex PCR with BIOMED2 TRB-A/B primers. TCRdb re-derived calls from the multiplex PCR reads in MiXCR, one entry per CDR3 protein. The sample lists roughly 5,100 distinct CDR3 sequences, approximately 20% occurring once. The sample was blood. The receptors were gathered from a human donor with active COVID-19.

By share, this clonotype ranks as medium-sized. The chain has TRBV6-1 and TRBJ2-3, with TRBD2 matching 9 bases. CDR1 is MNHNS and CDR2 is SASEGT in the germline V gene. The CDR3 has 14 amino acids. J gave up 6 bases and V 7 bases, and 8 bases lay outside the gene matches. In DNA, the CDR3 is TGTGCCAGCACCAAGCGGGGGGAGGATGATACGCAGTATTTT. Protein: CASTKRGEDDTQYF.

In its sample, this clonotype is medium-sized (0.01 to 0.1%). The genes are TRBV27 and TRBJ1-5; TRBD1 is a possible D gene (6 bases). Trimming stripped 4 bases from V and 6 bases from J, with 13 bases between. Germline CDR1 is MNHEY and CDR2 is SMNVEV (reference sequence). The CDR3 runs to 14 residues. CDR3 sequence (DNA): TGTGCCAGCAGTTCCATAGGGGGACGTCAGCCCCAGCATTTT. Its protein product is CASSSIGGRQPQHF.

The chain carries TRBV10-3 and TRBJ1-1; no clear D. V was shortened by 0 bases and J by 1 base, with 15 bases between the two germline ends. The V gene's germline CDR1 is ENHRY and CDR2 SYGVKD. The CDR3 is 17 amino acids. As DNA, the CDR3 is TGTGCCATCAGTGAGTCCAAGGGAGCAGCTACGAACACTGAAGCTTTCTTT. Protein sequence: CAISESKGAATNTEAFF.

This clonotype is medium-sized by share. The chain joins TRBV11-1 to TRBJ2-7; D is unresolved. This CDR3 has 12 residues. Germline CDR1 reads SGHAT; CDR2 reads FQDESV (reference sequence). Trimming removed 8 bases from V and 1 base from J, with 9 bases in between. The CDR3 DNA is TGTGCCAGCGGAGCCAGATCCTACGAGCAGTACTTC. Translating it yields CASGARSYEQYF. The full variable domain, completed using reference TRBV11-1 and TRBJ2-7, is EAEVAQSPRYKITEKSQAVAFWCDPISGHATLYWYRQILGQGPELLVQFQDESVVDDSQLPKDRFSAERLKGVDSTLKIQPAELGDSAMYLCASGARSYEQYFGPGTRLTVT.

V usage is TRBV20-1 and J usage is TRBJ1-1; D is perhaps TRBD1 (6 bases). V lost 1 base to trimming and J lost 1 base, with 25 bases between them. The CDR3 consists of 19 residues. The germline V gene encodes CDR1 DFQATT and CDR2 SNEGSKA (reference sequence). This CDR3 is CSARVGGGRRLRGNTEAFF. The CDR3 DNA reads TGCAGTGCTAGAGTGGGCGGAGGACGACGTCTCAGGGGGAACACTGAAGCTTTCTTT.

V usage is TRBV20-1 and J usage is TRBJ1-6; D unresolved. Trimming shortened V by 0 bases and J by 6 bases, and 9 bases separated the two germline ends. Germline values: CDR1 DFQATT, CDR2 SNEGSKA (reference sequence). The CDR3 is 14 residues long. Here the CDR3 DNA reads TGCAGTGCTAGAGATCAACAGATTAATTCACCCCTCCACTTT. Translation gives CSARDQQINSPLHF.

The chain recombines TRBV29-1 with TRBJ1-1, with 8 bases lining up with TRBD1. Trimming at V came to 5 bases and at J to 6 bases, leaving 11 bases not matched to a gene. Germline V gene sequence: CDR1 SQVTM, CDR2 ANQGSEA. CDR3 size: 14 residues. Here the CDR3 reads CSVRTGLRKSEAFF. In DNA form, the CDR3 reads TGCAGCGTTCGGACAGGGCTTCGGAAATCTGAAGCTTTCTTT.

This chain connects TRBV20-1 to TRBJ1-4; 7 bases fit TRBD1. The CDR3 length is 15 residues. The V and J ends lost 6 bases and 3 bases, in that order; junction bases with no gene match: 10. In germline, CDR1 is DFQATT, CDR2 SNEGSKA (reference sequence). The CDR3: CSARARGFANEKLFF. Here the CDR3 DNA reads TGCAGTGCCCGGGCCAGGGGGTTCGCTAATGAAAAACTGTTTTTT.

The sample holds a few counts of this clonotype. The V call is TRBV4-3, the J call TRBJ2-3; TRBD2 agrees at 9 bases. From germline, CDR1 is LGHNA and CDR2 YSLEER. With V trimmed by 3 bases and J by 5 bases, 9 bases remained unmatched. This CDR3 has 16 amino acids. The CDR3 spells CASSQDLAGSRDTQYF. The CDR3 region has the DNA TGCGCCAGCAGCCAGGACCTAGCGGGATCGAGAGATACGCAGTATTTT.

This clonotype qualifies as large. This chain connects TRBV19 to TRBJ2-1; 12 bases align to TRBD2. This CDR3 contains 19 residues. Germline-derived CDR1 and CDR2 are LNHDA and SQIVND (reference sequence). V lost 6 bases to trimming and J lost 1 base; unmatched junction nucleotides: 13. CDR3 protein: CASRPSFLAGGESYNEQFF. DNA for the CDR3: TGTGCCAGTAGGCCGTCCTTTCTAGCGGGAGGGGAATCCTACAATGAGCAGTTCTTC.

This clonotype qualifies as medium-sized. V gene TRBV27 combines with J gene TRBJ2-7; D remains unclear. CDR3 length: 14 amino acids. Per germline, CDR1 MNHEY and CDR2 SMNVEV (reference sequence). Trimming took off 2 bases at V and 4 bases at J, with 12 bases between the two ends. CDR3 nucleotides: TGTGCCAGCAGTTTAAACCCCGGTGCGTACGAGCAGTACTTC. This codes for CASSLNPGAYEQYF.

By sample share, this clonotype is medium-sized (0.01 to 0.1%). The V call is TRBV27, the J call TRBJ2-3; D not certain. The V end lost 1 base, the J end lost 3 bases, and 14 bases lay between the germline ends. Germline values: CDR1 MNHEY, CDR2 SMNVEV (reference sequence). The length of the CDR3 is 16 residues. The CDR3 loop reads CASSLLRAEQTDTQYF. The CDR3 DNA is TGTGCCAGCAGTTTATTAAGGGCAGAGCAAACAGATACGCAGTATTTT.

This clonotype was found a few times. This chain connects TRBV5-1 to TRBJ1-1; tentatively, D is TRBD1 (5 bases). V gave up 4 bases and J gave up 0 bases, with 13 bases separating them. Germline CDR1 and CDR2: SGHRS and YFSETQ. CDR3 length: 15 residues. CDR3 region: CASSAGRILNTEAFF. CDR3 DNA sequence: TGCGCCAGCAGCGCGGGACGGATCTTGAACACTGAAGCTTTCTTT. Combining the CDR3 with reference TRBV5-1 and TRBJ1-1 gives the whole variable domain KAGVTQTPRYLIKTRGQQVTLSCSPISGHRSVSWYQQTPGQGLQFLFEYFSETQRNKGNFPGRFSGRQFSNSRSEMNVSTLELGDSALYLCASSAGRILNTEAFFGQGTRLTVV.

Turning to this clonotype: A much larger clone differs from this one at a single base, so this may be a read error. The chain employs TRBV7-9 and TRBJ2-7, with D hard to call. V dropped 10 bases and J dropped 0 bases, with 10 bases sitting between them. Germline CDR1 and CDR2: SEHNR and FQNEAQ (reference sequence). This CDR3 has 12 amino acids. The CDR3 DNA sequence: TGTGCCAACACGAGGAACTCCTACGAGCAGTACTTC. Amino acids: CANTRNSYEQYF.

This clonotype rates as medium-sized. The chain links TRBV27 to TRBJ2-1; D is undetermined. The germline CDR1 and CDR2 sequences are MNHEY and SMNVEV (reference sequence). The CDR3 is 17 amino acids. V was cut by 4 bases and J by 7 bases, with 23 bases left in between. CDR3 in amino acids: CASSSTPPTVWLNEQFF. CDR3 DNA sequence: TGTGCCAGCAGTTCCACCCCCCCGACGGTGTGGCTTAATGAGCAGTTCTTC.

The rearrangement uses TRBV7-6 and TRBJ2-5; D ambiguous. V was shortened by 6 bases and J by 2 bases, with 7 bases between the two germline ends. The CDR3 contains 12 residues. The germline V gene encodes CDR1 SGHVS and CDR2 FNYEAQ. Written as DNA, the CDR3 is TGTGCCAGCAGTCGGGCGCAAGAGACCCAGTACTTC. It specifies CASSRAQETQYF.

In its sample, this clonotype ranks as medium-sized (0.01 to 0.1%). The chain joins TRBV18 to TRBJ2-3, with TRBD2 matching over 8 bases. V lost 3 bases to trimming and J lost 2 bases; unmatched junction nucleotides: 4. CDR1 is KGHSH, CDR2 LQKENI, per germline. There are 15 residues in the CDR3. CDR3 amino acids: CASSPGGGFTDTQYF. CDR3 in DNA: TGTGCCAGCTCACCCGGGGGGGGATTCACAGATACGCAGTATTTT. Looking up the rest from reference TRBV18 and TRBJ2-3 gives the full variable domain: NAGVMQNPRHLVRRRGQEARLRCSPMKGHSHVYWYRQLPEEGLKFMVYLQKENIIDESGMPKERFSAEFPKEGPSILRIQQVVRGDSAAYFCASSPGGGFTDTQYFGPGTRLTVL.

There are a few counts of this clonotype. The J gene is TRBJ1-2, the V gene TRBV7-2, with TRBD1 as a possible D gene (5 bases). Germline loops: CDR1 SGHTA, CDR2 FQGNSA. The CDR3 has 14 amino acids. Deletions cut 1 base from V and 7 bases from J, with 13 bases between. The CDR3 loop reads CASSLGGAAGGYTF. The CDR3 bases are TGTGCCAGCAGCTTAGGAGGGGCGGCAGGTGGCTACACCTTC.

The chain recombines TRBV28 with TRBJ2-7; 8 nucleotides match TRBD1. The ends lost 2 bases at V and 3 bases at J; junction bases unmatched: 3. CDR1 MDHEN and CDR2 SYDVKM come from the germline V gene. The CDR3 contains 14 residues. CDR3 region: CASSLEQGVYEQYF. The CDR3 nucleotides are TGTGCCAGCAGTTTAGAACAGGGGGTCTACGAGCAGTACTTC.

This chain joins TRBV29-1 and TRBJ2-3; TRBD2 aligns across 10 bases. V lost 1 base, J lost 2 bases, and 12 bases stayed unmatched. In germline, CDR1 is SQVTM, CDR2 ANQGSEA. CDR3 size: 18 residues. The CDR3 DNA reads TGCAGCGTTGAAGTTCGGGATGGGCTAGCGGGGGACACAGATACGCAGTATTTT. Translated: CSVEVRDGLAGDTDTQYF.

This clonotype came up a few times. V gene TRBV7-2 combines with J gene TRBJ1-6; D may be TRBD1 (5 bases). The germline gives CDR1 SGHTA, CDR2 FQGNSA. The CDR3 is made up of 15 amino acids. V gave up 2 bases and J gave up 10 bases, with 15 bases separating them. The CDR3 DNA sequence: TGTGCCAGCAGCTTACCTGACAGTTCTCGCTCACCCCTCCACTTT. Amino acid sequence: CASSLPDSSRSPLHF.

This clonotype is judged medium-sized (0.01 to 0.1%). CDR3 bases: TGTGCCAGCTCACGAGGGACTAGCGGTCCTACGGAGCAGTACTTC. Translating it yields CASSRGTSGPTEQYF. The V and J genes are TRBV18 and TRBJ2-7; TRBD2 aligns across 11 bases. The CDR3 runs to 15 residues. The germline V gene encodes CDR1 KGHSH and CDR2 LQKENI. Trimming took 4 bases from V and 7 from J; bases not matched to a gene: 9.

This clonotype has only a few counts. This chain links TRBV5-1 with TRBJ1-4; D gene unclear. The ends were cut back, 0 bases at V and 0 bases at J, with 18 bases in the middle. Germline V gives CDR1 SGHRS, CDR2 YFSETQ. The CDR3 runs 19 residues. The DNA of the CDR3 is TGCGCCAGCAGCTTGGCCTTAGGTGGGGTCGGGGCAACTAATGAAAAACTGTTTTTT. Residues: CASSLALGGVGATNEKLFF.

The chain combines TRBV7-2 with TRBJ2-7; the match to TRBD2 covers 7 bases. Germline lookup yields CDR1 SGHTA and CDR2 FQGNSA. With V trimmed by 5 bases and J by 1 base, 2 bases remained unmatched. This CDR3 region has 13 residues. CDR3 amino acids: CASSRTSSYEQYF. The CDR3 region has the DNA TGTGCCAGCAGCCGGACTAGTTCCTACGAGCAGTACTTC.

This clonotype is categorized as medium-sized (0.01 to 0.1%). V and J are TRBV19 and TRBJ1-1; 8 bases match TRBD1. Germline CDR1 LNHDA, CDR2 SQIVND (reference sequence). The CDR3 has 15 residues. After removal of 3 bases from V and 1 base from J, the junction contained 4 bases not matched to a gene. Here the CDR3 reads CASSIQGARNTEAFF. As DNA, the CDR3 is TGTGCCAGTAGTATCCAGGGGGCGAGGAACACTGAAGCTTTCTTT.

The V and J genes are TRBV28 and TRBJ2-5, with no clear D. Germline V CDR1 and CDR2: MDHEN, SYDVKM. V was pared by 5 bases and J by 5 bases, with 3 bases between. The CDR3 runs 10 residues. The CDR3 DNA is TGTGCCAGCAGTAGGGAGACCCAGTACTTC. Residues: CASSRETQYF. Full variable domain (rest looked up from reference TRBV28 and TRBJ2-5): DVKVTQSSRYLVKRTGEKVFLECVQDMDHENMFWYRQDPGLGLRLIYFSYDVKMKEKGDIPEGYSVSREKKERFSLILESASTNQTSMYLCASSRETQYFGPGTRLLVL.

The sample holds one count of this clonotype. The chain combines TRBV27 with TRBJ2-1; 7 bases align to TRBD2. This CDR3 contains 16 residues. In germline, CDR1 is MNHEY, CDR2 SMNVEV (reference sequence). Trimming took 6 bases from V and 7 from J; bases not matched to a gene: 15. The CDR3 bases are TGTGCCAGCAGGGGAGGGGACGGTGTGGCCTCGAATGAGCAGTTCTTC. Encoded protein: CASRGGDGVASNEQFF.

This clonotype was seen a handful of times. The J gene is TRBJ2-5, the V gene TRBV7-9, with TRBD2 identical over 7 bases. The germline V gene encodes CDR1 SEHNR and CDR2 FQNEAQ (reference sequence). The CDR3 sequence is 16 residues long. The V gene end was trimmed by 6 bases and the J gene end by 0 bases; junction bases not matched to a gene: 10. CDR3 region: CASRPSGRLYQETQYF. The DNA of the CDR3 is TGTGCCAGCAGGCCCTCCGGGAGGTTGTACCAAGAGACCCAGTACTTC. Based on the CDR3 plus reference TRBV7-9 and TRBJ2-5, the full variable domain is DTGVSQNPRHKITKRGQNVTFRCDPISEHNRLYWYRQTLGQGPEFLTYFQNEAQLEKSRLLSDRFSAERPKGSFSTLEIQRTEQGDSAMYLCASRPSGRLYQETQYFGPGTRLLVL.

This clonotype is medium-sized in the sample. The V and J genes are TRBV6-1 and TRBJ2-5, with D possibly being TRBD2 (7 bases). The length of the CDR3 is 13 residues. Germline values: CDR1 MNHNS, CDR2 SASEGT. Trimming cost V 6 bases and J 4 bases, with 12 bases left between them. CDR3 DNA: TGTGCCAGCAGAAAAGGGGGGGTAGAGACCCAGTACTTC. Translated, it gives CASRKGGVETQYF.